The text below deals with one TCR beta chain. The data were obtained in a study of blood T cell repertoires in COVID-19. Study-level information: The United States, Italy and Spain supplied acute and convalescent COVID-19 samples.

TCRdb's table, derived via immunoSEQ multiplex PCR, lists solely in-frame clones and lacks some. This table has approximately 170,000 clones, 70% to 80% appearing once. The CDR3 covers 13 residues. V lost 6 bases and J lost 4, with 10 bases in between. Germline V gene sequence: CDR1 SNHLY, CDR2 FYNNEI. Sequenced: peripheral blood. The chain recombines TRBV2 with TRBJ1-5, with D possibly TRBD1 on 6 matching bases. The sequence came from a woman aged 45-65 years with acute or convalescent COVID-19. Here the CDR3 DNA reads TGTGCCAGCAGGGAAACAGGGAATCAGCCCCAGCATTTT. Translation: CASRETGNQPQHF.